What follows are 5 T cell receptor beta chains derived from one specimen sequenced in a study. MiXCR, applied by TCRdb to the RT-PCR reads, yields one record per CDR3 protein. The table has 650,000 to 800,000 distinct CDR3 sequences, approximately 15% seen once. Sequenced input: memory CD4+ T cells from blood. All receptors come from a female donor in good health, serving as a healthy control.

The rearrangement uses TRBV7-2 and TRBJ2-7, with D maybe TRBD2 (6 bases). Trimming pared 5 bases from V and 7 bases from J, leaving 21 bases between. The CDR3 length is 15 residues. CDR1 and CDR2 from the germline V gene are SGHTA and FQGNSA. CDR3 sequence: CASSRGASGAREQYF. CDR3 in DNA: TGTGCCAGCAGCAGGGGCGCGTCGGGAGCTAGAGAGCAGTACTTC.

This clonotype showed up just a few times. This chain joins TRBV7-2 and TRBJ1-4; D gene uncertain. Per the germline V gene, CDR1 is SGHTA and CDR2 is FQGNSA. V lost 5 bases, J lost 7 bases, and 14 bases lay in between. The CDR3 runs to 14 residues. CDR3 DNA sequence: TGTGCCAGCAGCCCCTCCCGGGCGTCTGAAAAACTGTTTTTT. Amino acid sequence: CASSPSRASEKLFF.

This clonotype came up many times. This chain uses TRBV6-1 with TRBJ2-7, with D perhaps matching TRBD1 (5 bases). V lost 6 bases and J 5 bases, leaving 11 bases between the germline ends. Germline lookup yields CDR1 MNHNS and CDR2 SASEGT. The CDR3 is 12 residues long. The chain's CDR3 is CASRGLLDEQYF. CDR3 coding DNA: TGTGCCAGCAGGGGGCTGTTGGACGAGCAGTACTTC.

This clonotype was counted a few times. The V call is TRBV6-2 or TRBV6-3, the J call TRBJ1-2; the match to TRBD1 covers 8 bases. This CDR3 region has 13 residues. Looked up from germline, CDR1 is MNHEY and CDR2 is SVGEGT. Trimming at V came to 5 bases and at J to 2 bases, leaving 1 base not matched to a gene. CDR3 sequence: CASSDRGNYGYTF. The CDR3 nucleotides are TGTGCCAGCAGTGACAGGGGCAACTATGGCTACACCTTC.

This clonotype was seen a few times. This chain joins TRBV4-3 and TRBJ2-7; 11 bases are shared with TRBD2. V shed 4 bases and J 1 base; nucleotides not matched to a gene: 12. Germline V lookup: CDR1 LGHNA, CDR2 YSLEER. The CDR3 runs to 18 residues. CDR3 sequence: CASSPQRWGLAESYEQYF. CDR3 in DNA: TGCGCCAGCAGCCCCCAAAGGTGGGGACTAGCGGAATCCTACGAGCAGTACTTC.